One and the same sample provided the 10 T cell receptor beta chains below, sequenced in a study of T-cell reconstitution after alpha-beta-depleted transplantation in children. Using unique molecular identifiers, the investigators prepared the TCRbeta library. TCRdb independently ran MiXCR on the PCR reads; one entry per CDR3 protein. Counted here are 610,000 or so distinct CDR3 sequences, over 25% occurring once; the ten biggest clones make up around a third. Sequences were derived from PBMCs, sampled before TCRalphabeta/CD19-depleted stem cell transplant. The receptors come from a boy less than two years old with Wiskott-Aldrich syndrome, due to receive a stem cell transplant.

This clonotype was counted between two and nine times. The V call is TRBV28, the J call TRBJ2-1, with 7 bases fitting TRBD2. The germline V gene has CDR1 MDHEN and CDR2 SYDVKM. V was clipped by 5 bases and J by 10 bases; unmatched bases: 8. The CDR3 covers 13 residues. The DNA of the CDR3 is TGTGCCAGCAGTCCGGCTAGCGGAGGAGAGCAGTTCTTC. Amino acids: CASSPASGGEQFF.

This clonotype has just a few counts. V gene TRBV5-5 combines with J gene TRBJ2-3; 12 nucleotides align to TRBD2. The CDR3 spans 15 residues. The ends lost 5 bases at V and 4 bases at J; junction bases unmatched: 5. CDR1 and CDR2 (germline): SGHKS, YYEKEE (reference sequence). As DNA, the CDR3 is TGTGCCAGCAGGCTGACTAGCGGGAGCCCAGATACGCAGTATTTT. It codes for CASRLTSGSPDTQYF.

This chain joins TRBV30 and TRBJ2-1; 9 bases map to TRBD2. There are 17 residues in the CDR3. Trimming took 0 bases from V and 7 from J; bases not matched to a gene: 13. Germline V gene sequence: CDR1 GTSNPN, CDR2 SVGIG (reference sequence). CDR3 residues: CAWSVRAGGPWGNEQFF. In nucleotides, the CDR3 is TGTGCCTGGAGTGTCCGTGCGGGAGGGCCTTGGGGGAATGAGCAGTTCTTC. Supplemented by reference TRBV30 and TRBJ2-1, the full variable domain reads SQTIHQWPATLVQPVGSPLSLECTVEGTSNPNLYWYRQAAGRGLQLLFYSVGIGQISSEVPQNLSASRPQDRQFILSSKKLLLSDSGFYLCAWSVRAGGPWGNEQFFGPGTRLTVL.

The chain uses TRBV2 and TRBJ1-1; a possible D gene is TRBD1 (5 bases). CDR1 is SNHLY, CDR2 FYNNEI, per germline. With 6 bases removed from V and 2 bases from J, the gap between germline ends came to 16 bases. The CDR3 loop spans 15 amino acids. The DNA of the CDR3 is TGTGCCAGCAGATCTCAGGGCCTTGAAAACACTGAAGCTTTCTTT. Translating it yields CASRSQGLENTEAFF.

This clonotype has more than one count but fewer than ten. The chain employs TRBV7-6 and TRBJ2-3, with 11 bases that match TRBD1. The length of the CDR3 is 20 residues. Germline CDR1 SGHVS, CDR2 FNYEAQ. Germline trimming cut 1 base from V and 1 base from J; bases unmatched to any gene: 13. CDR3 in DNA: TGTGCCAGCAGCTTAGGGGGGACAGGGGGGCCACTCACCCGCACAGATACGCAGTATTTT. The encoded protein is CASSLGGTGGPLTRTDTQYF.

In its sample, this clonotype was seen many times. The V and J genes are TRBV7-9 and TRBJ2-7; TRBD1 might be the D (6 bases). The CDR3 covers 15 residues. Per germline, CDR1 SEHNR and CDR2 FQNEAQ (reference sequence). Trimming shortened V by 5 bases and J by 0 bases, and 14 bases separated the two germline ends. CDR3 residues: CASSPGTRSSYEQYF. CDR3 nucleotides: TGTGCCAGCAGCCCCGGGACACGGAGCTCCTACGAGCAGTACTTC.

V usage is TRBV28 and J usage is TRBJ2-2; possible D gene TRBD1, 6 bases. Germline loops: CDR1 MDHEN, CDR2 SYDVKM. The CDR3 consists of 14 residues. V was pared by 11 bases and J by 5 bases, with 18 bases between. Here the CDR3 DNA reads TGTGCCCTGGGGGCAGGGCCCGAAACCGGGGAGCTGTTTTTT. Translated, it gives CALGAGPETGELFF.

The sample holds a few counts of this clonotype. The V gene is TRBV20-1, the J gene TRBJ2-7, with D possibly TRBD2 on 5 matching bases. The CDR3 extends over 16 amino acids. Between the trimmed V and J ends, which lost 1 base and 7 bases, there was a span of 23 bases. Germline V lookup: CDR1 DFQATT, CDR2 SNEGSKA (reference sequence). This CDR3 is CSARGLEAVRGGEQYF. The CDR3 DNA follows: TGCAGTGCTAGAGGTCTGGAGGCAGTTCGTGGTGGGGAGCAGTACTTC.

The CDR3 region is CSVSRDRLEQYF. CDR3 nucleotide sequence: TGCAGCGTTTCACGGGATCGACTCGAGCAGTACTTC. The rearrangement uses TRBV29-1 and TRBJ2-7; a weak D match, TRBD2 (5 bases). The V and J ends lost 5 bases and 6 bases respectively, with 14 bases between them. The CDR3 consists of 12 residues. Germline CDR1 SQVTM, CDR2 ANQGSEA.

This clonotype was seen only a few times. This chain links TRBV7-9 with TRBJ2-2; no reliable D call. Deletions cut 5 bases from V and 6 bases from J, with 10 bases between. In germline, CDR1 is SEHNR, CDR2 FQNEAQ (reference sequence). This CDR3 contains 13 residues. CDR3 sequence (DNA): TGTGCCAGCAGCCCGAATTTTGCCGGGGAGCTGTTTTTT. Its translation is CASSPNFAGELFF. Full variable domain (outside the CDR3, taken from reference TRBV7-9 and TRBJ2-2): DTGVSQNPRHKITKRGQNVTFRCDPISEHNRLYWYRQTLGQGPEFLTYFQNEAQLEKSRLLSDRFSAERPKGSFSTLEIQRTEQGDSAMYLCASSPNFAGELFFGEGSRLTVL.